These 25 T cell receptor beta chains were all obtained from the same sample, sequenced in a study of control samples from healthy donors and cancer patients. Some clones are missing from TCRdb's copy, which holds only in-frame ones; the method was immunoSEQ multiplex PCR. In the table there are more than 95,000 clones, about 89% of which are singletons. Sequenced material: blood. These receptors came from a man between 60 and 75 years old in good health.

This clone was detected only once. The CDR3 region is CASSQTGFSDSNQPQHF. The CDR3 DNA reads TGTGCCAGCAGTCAAACGGGGTTTAGCGATAGCAATCAGCCCCAGCATTTT. The chain couples TRBV28 to TRBJ1-5; D ambiguous. The V gene's germline CDR1 is MDHEN and CDR2 SYDVKM. V lost 5 bases and J 0 bases, leaving 17 bases between the germline ends. CDR3 size: 17 residues.

The rearrangement joins TRBV19 to TRBJ2-2; 9 bases agree with TRBD1. CDR3 length equals 15 residues. Germline assignment: CDR1 LNHDA and CDR2 SQIVND (reference sequence). J gave up 4 bases and V 4 bases, and 4 bases lay outside the gene matches. The CDR3 coding sequence is TGTGCCAGTAGTACTAAGGACAGGGGCACCGGGGAGCTGTTTTTT. It encodes CASSTKDRGTGELFF.

V gene TRBV28 combines with J gene TRBJ2-2; no clear D. With 7 bases removed from V and 3 bases from J, the gap between germline ends came to 12 bases. The CDR3 is 14 amino acids. Germline V gene sequence: CDR1 MDHEN, CDR2 SYDVKM. This CDR3 reads CASTPGPYTGELFF. The CDR3 coding sequence is TGTGCCAGCACCCCCGGACCCTACACCGGGGAGCTGTTTTTT.

The chain employs TRBV19 and TRBJ2-5; 10 bases fit TRBD2. Per germline, CDR1 LNHDA and CDR2 SQIVND (reference sequence). Germline trimming cut 6 bases from V and 0 bases from J; bases unmatched to any gene: 4. The CDR3 is 15 residues long. The CDR3, as DNA: TGTGCCAGTAGGCCGACTAGCGGGTACCAAGAGACCCAGTACTTC. It encodes CASRPTSGYQETQYF.

The chain couples TRBV21-1 to TRBJ1-2. TRBV21-1 is annotated as a pseudogene. The length of the CDR3 is 16 residues. The CDR3 spells CASSKARQTPNYGYTF. CDR3 coding DNA: TGTGCCAGCAGCAAAGCTAGGCAGACCCCTAACTATGGCTACACCTTC.

The chain recombines TRBV27 with TRBJ2-7; D might be TRBD1 (6 bases). The CDR3 runs to 14 residues. The germline V gene has CDR1 MNHEY and CDR2 SMNVEV (reference sequence). Trimming pared 3 bases from V and 1 base from J, leaving 10 bases between. CDR3 nucleotide sequence: TGTGCCAGCAGTTTCAACAGGGTTTCCTACGAGCAGTACTTC. Translating gives CASSFNRVSYEQYF.

This clone came up a few times. This sequence joins TRBV28 and TRBJ1-6, with TRBD1 as a possible D gene (5 bases). V was clipped by 5 bases and J by 5 bases, with 13 bases between them. Germline V gene sequence: CDR1 MDHEN, CDR2 SYDVKM. The CDR3 has 15 amino acids. CDR3 protein: CASSPGTRDNSPLHF. The CDR3 DNA follows: TGTGCCAGCAGTCCCGGGACGAGAGATAATTCACCCCTCCACTTT.

The V call is TRBV7-2, the J call TRBJ1-4; 7 bases are a match to TRBD1. This CDR3 contains 16 residues. CDR1 is SGHTA and CDR2 is FQGNSA in the germline V gene. The J segment lost 0 bases and the V segment lost 5 bases, leaving 6 bases of the junction unmatched. CDR3 sequence (DNA): TGTGCCAGCAGCCCGGGACAGTTCACAACTAATGAAAAACTGTTTTTT. This encodes CASSPGQFTTNEKLFF.

This clone has just one count. This rearrangement joins TRBV7-2 to TRBJ2-3, with a possible D match to TRBD2 (6 bases). The germline gives CDR1 SGHTA, CDR2 FQGNSA. The CDR3 runs to 14 residues. Trimming pared 2 bases from V and 4 bases from J, leaving 10 bases between. The CDR3 spells CASSLRWGADTQYF. The CDR3 nucleotides read TGTGCCAGCAGCTTACGGTGGGGGGCAGATACGCAGTATTTT.

This sequence joins TRBV9 and TRBJ1-6; D ambiguous. The V end lost 3 bases, the J end lost 0 bases, and 16 bases lay between the germline ends. Germline V lookup: CDR1 SGDLS, CDR2 YYNGEE. The CDR3 is 18 amino acids. The CDR3 loop reads CASSGAAGVSSYNSPLHF. The CDR3 region has the DNA TGTGCCAGCAGCGGGGCGGCTGGGGTAAGCTCCTATAATTCACCCCTCCACTTT. Filled out from reference TRBV9 and TRBJ1-6, the complete variable domain reads DSGVTQTPKHLITATGQRVTLRCSPRSGDLSVYWYQQSLDQGLQFLIQYYNGEERAKGNILERFSAQQFPDLHSELNLSSLELGDSALYFCASSGAAGVSSYNSPLHFGNGTRLTVT.

This clone has only one observation. V gene TRBV11-2 combines with J gene TRBJ1-6; D call uncertain. CDR1 is SGHAT and CDR2 is FQNNGV in the germline V gene. Trimming cost V 2 bases and J 9 bases, with 11 bases left between them. The CDR3 is made up of 14 amino acids. The CDR3: CASSLREGSSPLHF. CDR3 nucleotide sequence: TGTGCCAGCAGCTTACGGGAAGGATCTTCACCCCTCCACTTT.

This chain uses TRBV16 with TRBJ1-4; D is ambiguous. V lost 1 base to trimming and J lost 8 bases, with 5 bases between them. The CDR3 length is 12 residues. Germline V gene sequence: CDR1 KGHSY, CDR2 FQNENV. CDR3 residues: CASSQWEEKLFF. Written as DNA, the CDR3 is TGTGCCAGCAGCCAATGGGAAGAAAAACTGTTTTTT.

This clone was seen just once. This chain links TRBV4-3 with TRBJ1-2; D is unresolved. CDR3 length: 15 amino acids. V was cut by 0 bases and J by 2 bases, with 10 bases left in between. Germline values: CDR1 LGHNA, CDR2 YSLEER. CDR3 nucleotides: TGCGCCAGCAGCCAAGATAGGGCACTAAACTATGGCTACACCTTC. Amino acids: CASSQDRALNYGYTF.

The rearrangement links TRBV19 to TRBJ1-5; D unresolved. The CDR3 runs 13 residues. The ends were cut back, 4 bases at V and 7 bases at J, with 11 bases in the middle. The V gene's germline CDR1 is LNHDA and CDR2 SQIVND (reference sequence). In DNA, the CDR3 is TGTGCCAGTAGTACGCTAAGGTCCCAGCCCCAGCATTTT. Translation gives CASSTLRSQPQHF.

The chain couples TRBV5-6 to TRBJ1-4; D not certain. Germline lookup yields CDR1 SGHDT and CDR2 YYEEEE. The V end was cut by 0 bases, the J end by 4 bases, with 4 bases between. The CDR3 contains 13 residues. The CDR3 region has the DNA TGTGCCAGCAGCTTGGTGGGTAATGAAAAACTGTTTTTT. Translating gives CASSLVGNEKLFF.

The chain carries TRBV5-1 and TRBJ1-4; no reliable D call. The CDR3 length is 14 residues. Trimming took off 0 bases at V and 4 bases at J, with 7 bases between the two ends. Germline assignment: CDR1 SGHRS and CDR2 YFSETQ. The CDR3 here is CASSLGSGNEKLFF. CDR3 in DNA: TGCGCCAGCAGCTTGGGGAGCGGTAATGAAAAACTGTTTTTT.

The count of this clone is one. The chain has TRBV18 and TRBJ2-3, with 7 nucleotides matching TRBD1. Germline CDR1 and CDR2: KGHSH and LQKENI. Trimming cost V 4 bases and J 4 bases; bases outside gene matches: 11. This CDR3 has 16 residues. In DNA form, the CDR3 reads TGTGCCAGCTCACGATCGACAGGGTTGATCGCAGATACGCAGTATTTT. This codes for CASSRSTGLIADTQYF.

V usage is TRBV4-2 and J usage is TRBJ1-1, with D possibly TRBD1 on 6 matching bases. The CDR3 is made up of 16 amino acids. The V end was cut by 0 bases, the J end by 1 base, with 12 bases between. CDR1 is LGHNA and CDR2 is YNFKEQ in the germline V gene. The CDR3 reads CASSQDPQGSNTEAFF. As DNA, the CDR3 is TGTGCCAGCAGCCAAGATCCCCAGGGGTCGAACACTGAAGCTTTCTTT.

The sample holds a few counts of this clone. The gene calls are TRBV7-2 and TRBJ2-3, with D perhaps TRBD1 (6 bases). The V gene's germline CDR1 is SGHTA and CDR2 FQGNSA. This CDR3 comprises 15 residues. Trimming removed 1 base at V and 2 bases at J, with 10 bases between. This chain's CDR3 is CASSLGQVLTDTQYF. The CDR3 DNA is TGTGCCAGCAGCTTAGGACAGGTTCTCACAGATACGCAGTATTTT. Full variable domain (outside the CDR3, taken from reference TRBV7-2 and TRBJ2-3): GAGVSQSPSNKVTEKGKDVELRCDPISGHTALYWYRQSLGQGLEFLIYFQGNSAPDKSGLPSDRFSAERTGGSVSTLTIQRTQQEDSAVYLCASSLGQVLTDTQYFGPGTRLTVL.

V gene TRBV5-1 combines with J gene TRBJ1-1, with 10 nucleotides matching TRBD1. The V gene's germline CDR1 is SGHRS and CDR2 YFSETQ. Trimming took 3 bases from V and 3 from J; bases not matched to a gene: 2. The CDR3 covers 14 residues. As DNA, the CDR3 is TGCGCCAGCAGCTGGACAGGGGGTCACACTGAAGCTTTCTTT. As protein: CASSWTGGHTEAFF.

The CDR3 spells CASSPNVVEPQHF. The CDR3 DNA reads as TGTGCCAGCTCACCAAACGTGGTTGAGCCCCAGCATTTT. The chain links TRBV18 to TRBJ1-5; D not certain. This CDR3 contains 13 residues. The V gene's germline CDR1 is KGHSH and CDR2 LQKENI. Between the trimmed V and J ends, which lost 2 bases and 8 bases, there was a span of 10 bases.

This sequence joins TRBV5-4 and TRBJ2-7, with D perhaps matching TRBD2 (6 bases). Germline CDR1 reads SGHNT; CDR2 reads YYREEE (reference sequence). The CDR3 consists of 15 residues. The V end lost 4 bases, the J end lost 3 bases, and 17 bases lay between the germline ends. CDR3 coding DNA: TGTGCCAGCAGCACAATGGGGGGTCAGGTCTACGAGCAGTACTTC. Amino acid sequence: CASSTMGGQVYEQYF.

The chain couples TRBV9 to TRBJ2-5; D is possibly TRBD1 or TRBD2 (5 bases each). The CDR3 consists of 15 residues. The V gene lost 1 base and the J gene lost 6 bases, with 16 bases spanning the gap. In germline, CDR1 is SGDLS, CDR2 YYNGEE. CDR3 sequence (DNA): TGTGCCAGCAGCGTAACCGGGACCACCACCCAGACCCAGTACTTC. Translation gives CASSVTGTTTQTQYF.

V and J are TRBV6-5 and TRBJ2-2; TRBD1 matches at 11 bases. Losses at the gene ends were 8 bases for V and 2 bases for J; bases not matched to a gene: 4. The germline CDR1 and CDR2 sequences are MNHEY and SVGAGI. This CDR3 contains 15 residues. This CDR3 is CASLDRGRNTGELFF. Written as DNA, the CDR3 is TGTGCCAGCCTGGACAGGGGGCGCAACACCGGGGAGCTGTTTTTT.

This chain links TRBV5-4 with TRBJ1-2; a weak D match, TRBD1 (6 bases). Deletions cut 0 bases from V and 4 bases from J, with 16 bases between. CDR1 SGHNT and CDR2 YYREEE come from the germline V gene (reference sequence). The CDR3 runs 16 residues. CDR3 sequence: CASSLDREQGGYGYTF. The CDR3 DNA follows: TGTGCCAGCAGCTTGGATAGGGAACAGGGAGGCTATGGCTACACCTTC.